This T cell receptor (beta chain) originates from a study of cytomegalovirus exposure and HLA in healthy donors. Study-wide results and limits: Previously analyzed data showed that most TCR beta V segments were productive at a frequency of about 90% or about 30%. What TCR beta sequences reportedly achieved was accurate prediction of HLA-A and HLA-B alleles in most subjects.

This CDR3 spans 15 amino acids. V was clipped by 1 base and J by 0 bases, with 7 bases between them. Germline assignment: CDR1 SEHNR and CDR2 FQNEAQ (reference sequence). PCR involved 60 Vbeta and 13 Jbeta primers. Some clones are missing from TCRdb's copy, which holds only in-frame ones; the method was immunoSEQ multiplex PCR. The sample totals some 110,000 clones. Comment on this clone: Its antigen is currently unknown.

While unrecorded immune exposures were likely, the donors were nominally healthy when sampled. The V gene is TRBV7-9, the J gene TRBJ1-3; D unresolved. Source material: PBMCs. This sequence was found in a man younger than 35 in good health and CMV-seronegative. CDR3 in amino acids: CASSLGRYSGNTIYF. The CDR3 nucleotides read TGTGCCAGCAGCTTAGGGCGGTACTCTGGAAACACCATATATTTT.